The 22 T cell receptor beta chains reported below all come from one sample, sequenced in a study of Ad26.COV2.S vaccination and SARS-CoV-2 variants. The treatment here: approximately 18 received Ad26.COV2.S at low or high dose, single or two shots; 5 received placebo; per-sample allocation not given. Repertoires come from day 63 after the first vaccine or placebo injection. Sequenced by immunoSEQ multiplex PCR; TCRdb stores in-frame clones only, minus some. The sample carries roughly 350,000 clones, 86% recorded once. The specimen was peripheral blood, collected in a trial of Ad26.COV2.S vaccine versus placebo. These receptors were obtained from a person aged 18-60 years who received the Ad26.COV2.S COVID-19 vaccine or a placebo.

The chain recombines TRBV3-1 (or the pseudogene TRBV3-2) with TRBJ2-5, with D perhaps matching TRBD1 or TRBD2 (5 bases each). The CDR3 is 14 amino acids. Germline-derived CDR1 and CDR2 are LGHDT and YNNKEL (reference sequence). V was clipped by 0 bases and J by 2 bases, with 7 bases between them. The CDR3 DNA follows: TGTGCCAGCAGCCAAGAGGGACCTCAAGAGACCCAGTACTTC. This translates into CASSQEGPQETQYF.

This chain joins TRBV29-1 and TRBJ1-2; 10 nucleotides agree with TRBD1. V lost 1 base and J lost 6; bases outside the gene matches: 5. Germline-derived CDR1 and CDR2 are SQVTM and ANQGSEA. The CDR3 contains 14 residues. The CDR3 coding sequence is TGCAGCGTTGAAGGGACAGGGGGATTCGATGGCTACACCTTC. Protein product: CSVEGTGGFDGYTF.

CDR3 protein: CATAGTGVTEAFF. DNA of the CDR3: TGTGCCACTGCCGGGACAGGGGTGACTGAAGCTTTCTTT. J is TRBJ1-1 and V is TRBV10-3, with 10 positions matching TRBD1. V trimming: 10 bases; J trimming: 5 bases; junction bases outside the gene matches: 7. The germline V gene has CDR1 ENHRY and CDR2 SYGVKD. CDR3 size: 13 residues.

V is TRBV7-2 and J is TRBJ1-2; TRBD1 matches at 9 bases. In germline, CDR1 is SGHTA, CDR2 FQGNSA. This CDR3 is built from 15 residues. The V segment lost 1 base and the J segment 6 bases; nucleotides outside the gene matches: 6. The CDR3 bases are TGTGCCAGCAGCTTAGAGGGGACAGGGAGGGATGGCTACACCTTC. Amino acids: CASSLEGTGRDGYTF.

This rearrangement joins TRBV6-5 to TRBJ1-5; D not certain. CDR1 MNHEY and CDR2 SVGAGI come from the germline V gene. The CDR3 has 16 residues. Between the trimmed V and J ends, which lost 2 bases and 3 bases, there was a span of 14 bases. As DNA, the CDR3 is TGTGCCAGCAGTTACCTGAACCACGGATCCAATCAGCCCCAGCATTTT. Amino acid sequence: CASSYLNHGSNQPQHF.

The chain combines TRBV7-3 with TRBJ2-1; 12 bases line up with TRBD2. The CDR3 sequence is 13 residues long. CDR1 and CDR2 from the germline V gene are SGHTA and FQGTGA. Trimming took 4 bases from V and 10 from J; bases not matched to a gene: 2. CDR3 sequence: CASSSGLAGEQFF. CDR3 coding DNA: TGTGCCAGCAGCTCTGGACTAGCGGGGGAGCAGTTCTTC.

The genes are TRBV12-3 or TRBV12-4 and TRBJ1-1; D is unresolved. This CDR3 has 12 amino acids. V was shortened by 6 bases and J by 4 bases, with 9 bases between the two germline ends. The CDR3 loop reads CASSPAGTEAFF. CDR3 sequence (DNA): TGTGCCAGCAGCCCCGCGGGCACTGAAGCTTTCTTT.

CDR3 nucleotide sequence: TGTGCCAGCAGTTACGGGGAGCGGGAGCAGTACTTC. As protein: CASSYGEREQYF. The chain recombines TRBV6-6 with TRBJ2-7, with D perhaps TRBD2 (5 bases). Germline CDR1 MNHNY, CDR2 SVGAGI (reference sequence). The CDR3 loop spans 12 amino acids. The V gene lost 2 bases and the J gene lost 7 bases, with 9 bases spanning the gap.

V usage is TRBV7-9 and J usage is TRBJ2-7, with unresolved D. The CDR3 is 15 residues long. The V end was cut by 5 bases, the J end by 1 base, with 15 bases between. Germline V lookup: CDR1 SEHNR, CDR2 FQNEAQ (reference sequence). The CDR3 coding sequence is TGTGCCAGCAGCCCCAAAATTAGGGTTTCCTACGAGCAGTACTTC. Amino acids: CASSPKIRVSYEQYF.

The CDR3 DNA sequence: TGCGCCAGCAGCTTGGCAGCAGGGGGTCATGGGAACACTGAAGCTTTCTTT. It translates to CASSLAAGGHGNTEAFF. The V call is TRBV5-1, the J call TRBJ1-1, with 7 bases lining up with TRBD1. Germline V gene sequence: CDR1 SGHRS, CDR2 YFSETQ. J gave up 1 base and V 0 bases, and 9 bases lay outside the gene matches. The CDR3 is 17 amino acids.

This rearrangement joins TRBV7-8 to TRBJ2-1; 7 nucleotides agree with TRBD2. The junction had 7 bases not matched to a gene; V was cut back by 5 bases and J by 6 bases. From germline, CDR1 is SGHVS and CDR2 FQNEAQ. There are 14 residues in the CDR3. Here the CDR3 reads CASSPWGGLNEQFF. The CDR3 DNA follows: TGTGCCAGCAGCCCGTGGGGGGGTCTCAATGAGCAGTTCTTC.

The rearrangement links TRBV7-2 to TRBJ2-2; D is undetermined. V was clipped by 3 bases and J by 1 base, with 12 bases between them. Germline assignment: CDR1 SGHTA and CDR2 FQGNSA. The CDR3 contains 16 residues. CDR3 DNA: TGTGCCAGCAGCTTGAACTCGCGGCAGAACACCGGGGAGCTGTTTTTT. This sequence encodes CASSLNSRQNTGELFF.

The chain uses TRBV12-3 or TRBV12-4 and TRBJ2-7; 7 bases map to TRBD1. The CDR3 has 13 residues. V shed 8 bases, J shed 4 bases, and the junction held 8 bases outside the gene matches. Written as DNA, the CDR3 is TGTGCCAGCGGTCGGGCAGGGGGTTACGAGCAGTACTTC. Protein sequence: CASGRAGGYEQYF.

This clone was seen once. The rearrangement joins TRBV5-4 to TRBJ1-6; the D is unclear. CDR3 length: 15 amino acids. From germline, CDR1 is SGHNT and CDR2 YYREEE (reference sequence). Trimming took 0 bases from V and 14 from J, leaving 18 bases between them. The DNA of the CDR3 is TGTGCCAGCAGCTTGGATACCAAAGGCCCTCCGGCCCTCCACTTT. As protein: CASSLDTKGPPALHF.

In this sample, this clone turned up once. The V and J genes are TRBV5-1 and TRBJ1-6; D gene unclear. Deletions cut 4 bases from V and 0 bases from J, with 14 bases between. The CDR3 length is 17 residues. CDR1 is SGHRS, CDR2 YFSETQ, per germline. The CDR3 region is CASSLETGSSYNSPLHF. The CDR3 DNA follows: TGCGCCAGCAGCCTAGAGACCGGCAGCTCCTATAATTCACCCCTCCACTTT. Together with reference TRBV5-1 and TRBJ1-6, the CDR3 gives the full variable domain: KAGVTQTPRYLIKTRGQQVTLSCSPISGHRSVSWYQQTPGQGLQFLFEYFSETQRNKGNFPGRFSGRQFSNSRSEMNVSTLELGDSALYLCASSLETGSSYNSPLHFGNGTRLTVT.

V and J are TRBV7-9 and TRBJ2-2; possible D gene TRBD1, 5 bases. V was shortened by 3 bases and J by 5 bases, with 10 bases between the two germline ends. The CDR3 is 14 residues long. Looked up from germline, CDR1 is SEHNR and CDR2 is FQNEAQ (reference sequence). CDR3: CASSLPGKTGELFF. Written as DNA, the CDR3 is TGTGCCAGCAGCTTGCCAGGGAAGACCGGGGAGCTGTTTTTT.

V is TRBV7-2 and J is TRBJ2-5; no reliable D call. Deletions cut 3 bases from V and 1 base from J, with 6 bases between. Germline lookup yields CDR1 SGHTA and CDR2 FQGNSA. This CDR3 region has 13 residues. This CDR3 reads CASSFASQETQYF. The CDR3 DNA sequence: TGTGCCAGCAGCTTTGCTAGCCAAGAGACCCAGTACTTC.

The chain employs TRBV11-2 and TRBJ1-2; no definite D call. Between the trimmed V and J ends, which lost 3 bases and 7 bases, there was a span of 12 bases. Germline lookup yields CDR1 SGHAT and CDR2 FQNNGV. This CDR3 contains 13 residues. CDR3: CASSFPGLGGYTF. The DNA of the CDR3 is TGTGCCAGCAGCTTCCCGGGTTTGGGTGGCTACACCTTC.

This chain connects TRBV7-9 to TRBJ2-7; 8 positions agree with TRBD1. CDR3 size: 15 residues. V shed 6 bases and J 5 bases; nucleotides not matched to a gene: 12. The V gene's germline CDR1 is SEHNR and CDR2 FQNEAQ (reference sequence). CDR3 sequence: CASSRTGQPGDEQYF. The CDR3 DNA is TGTGCCAGCAGTCGGACAGGGCAACCGGGGGACGAGCAGTACTTC. The full variable domain, with the rest looked up from reference TRBV7-9 and TRBJ2-7, is DTGVSQNPRHKITKRGQNVTFRCDPISEHNRLYWYRQTLGQGPEFLTYFQNEAQLEKSRLLSDRFSAERPKGSFSTLEIQRTEQGDSAMYLCASSRTGQPGDEQYFGPGTRLTVT.

This chain connects TRBV24-1 to TRBJ1-2; D ambiguous. V dropped 3 bases and J dropped 4 bases, with 14 bases sitting between them. Germline V CDR1 and CDR2: KGHDR, SFDVKD. The CDR3 is made up of 15 amino acids. The CDR3 nucleotides are TGTGCCACCAGTGATCCGGCACAGTCATTCTATGGCTACACCTTC. Translating it yields CATSDPAQSFYGYTF.

The chain recombines TRBV27 with TRBJ2-7; maybe TRBD1 (5 bases). CDR1 is MNHEY, CDR2 SMNVEV, per germline (reference sequence). This CDR3 is built from 15 residues. Between the trimmed V and J ends, which lost 1 base and 3 bases, there was a span of 13 bases. This chain's CDR3 is CASSLLGQVVYEQYF. In nucleotides, the CDR3 is TGTGCCAGCAGTTTATTGGGGCAGGTTGTCTACGAGCAGTACTTC.

The chain combines TRBV21-1 with TRBJ1-1. TRBV21-1 has pseudogene status. The CDR3 totals 11 residues. Written as DNA, the CDR3 is TGTGCCAGCAGCAAGAACACTGAAGCTTTCTTT. This sequence encodes CASSKNTEAFF.